These T cell receptor beta chains were read from a single sample in a study of blood T cell repertoires in COVID-19. Repertoires were generated with immunoSEQ multiplex PCR, while TCRdb's copy carries only in-frame clones and drops some. The repertoire holds more than 200,000 clones, around 90% seen once, with 3% in the top ten. The sequencing sample was made of peripheral blood. All receptors derive from a man aged 18 to 29 with active or convalescent COVID-19. Both conserved end residues are part of each CDR3. D genes are given only for firm matches.

>TRBD1|TRBJ2-6|TRBV6-5
CASKTGAGANVLTF
>TRBD1|TRBJ2-7|TRBV25-1
CASSGRQGAGEQYF
>TRBD1|TRBJ1-6|TRBV4-3
CASSQVPTGDSPLHF
>TRBD1|TRBJ1-2|TRBV6-2/TRBV6-3
CASSYPFGTGVNYGYTF
>TRBD1|TRBJ1-1|TRBV5-1
CASSWQGVETEAFF
>TRBD2|TRBJ2-3|TRBV14
CASSHLAGWGDTQYF
>TRBD1|TRBJ1-4|TRBV4-2
CASSQGQGGGEKLFF
>TRBD1|TRBJ2-2|TRBV19
CASRTGQGADTGELFF
>NA|TRBJ1-3|TRBV6-2/TRBV6-3
CASSSGLRIGNTIYF
>TRBD2|TRBJ2-3|TRBV28
CASSTQREANTDTQYF
>NA|TRBJ1-5|TRBV30
CAWSGQKNQPQHF
>NA|TRBJ1-5|TRBV28
CASSSLGSGGNQPQHF
>NA|TRBJ2-2|TRBV19
CASRAVNTGELFF
>TRBD1|TRBJ1-6|TRBV5-1
CASGPGQGNSPLHF
>TRBD2|TRBJ2-1|TRBV29-1
CSQTSGINYNEQFF
>TRBD1|TRBJ1-5|TRBV6-5
CASRMTGGGNQPQHF
>NA|TRBJ2-2|TRBV25-1
CASSPHSGGRNTGELFF
>TRBD2|TRBJ2-2|TRBV9
CASSSGTSGMVGELFF
>NA|TRBJ1-1|TRBV5-1
CASSPGTLWGGVTEAFF
>NA|TRBJ1-1|TRBV5-1
CASSLAPTGSTEAFF
>NA|TRBJ1-6|TRBV28
CASSLFREDSPLHF
>NA|TRBJ1-1|TRBV19
CASITRTEAFF